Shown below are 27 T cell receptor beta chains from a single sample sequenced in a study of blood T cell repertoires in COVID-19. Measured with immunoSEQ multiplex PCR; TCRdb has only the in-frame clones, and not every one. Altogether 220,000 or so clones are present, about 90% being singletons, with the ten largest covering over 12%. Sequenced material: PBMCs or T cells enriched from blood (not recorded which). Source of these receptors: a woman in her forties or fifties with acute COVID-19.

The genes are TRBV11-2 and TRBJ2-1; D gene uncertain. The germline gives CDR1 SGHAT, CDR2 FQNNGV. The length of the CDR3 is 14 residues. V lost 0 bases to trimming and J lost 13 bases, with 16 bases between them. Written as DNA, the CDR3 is TGTGCCAGCAGCTTAGAGGCCCGGGTCTCTGAACAGTTCTTC. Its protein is CASSLEARVSEQFF.

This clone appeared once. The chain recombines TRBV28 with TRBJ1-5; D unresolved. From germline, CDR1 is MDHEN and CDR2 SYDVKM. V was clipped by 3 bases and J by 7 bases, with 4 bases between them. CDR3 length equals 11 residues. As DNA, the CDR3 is TGTGCCAGCAGTTTGAGACAGCCCCAGCATTTT. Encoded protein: CASSLRQPQHF.

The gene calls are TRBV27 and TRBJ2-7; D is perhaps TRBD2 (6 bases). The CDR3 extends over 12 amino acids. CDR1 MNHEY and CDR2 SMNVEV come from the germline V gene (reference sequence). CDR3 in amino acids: CSDLASSYEQYF. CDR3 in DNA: TGTTCCGACCTAGCGTCCTCCTACGAGCAGTACTTC.

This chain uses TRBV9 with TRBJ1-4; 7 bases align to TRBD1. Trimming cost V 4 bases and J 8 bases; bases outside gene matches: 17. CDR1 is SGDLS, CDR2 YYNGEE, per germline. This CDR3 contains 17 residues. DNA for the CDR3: TGTGCCAGCAGCTCGCAGAACAGGGGTGAACACCTGGAAAAACTGTTTTTT. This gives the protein CASSSQNRGEHLEKLFF.

CDR3 in amino acids: CAAAARGAQRSGELFF. CDR3 DNA: TGTGCCGCAGCTGCACGCGGGGCCCAGCGTTCCGGGGAGCTGTTTTTT. The J gene is TRBJ2-2, the V gene TRBV7-6; the D gene is possibly TRBD2 (6 bases). The CDR3 is 16 amino acids. Between the trimmed V and J ends, which lost 11 bases and 6 bases, there was a span of 25 bases. Germline assignment: CDR1 SGHVS and CDR2 FNYEAQ.

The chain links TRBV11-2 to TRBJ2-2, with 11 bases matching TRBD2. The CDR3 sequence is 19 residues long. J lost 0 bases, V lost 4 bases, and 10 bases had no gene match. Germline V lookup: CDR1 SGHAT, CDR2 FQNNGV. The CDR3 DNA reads TGTGCCAGCAGCTCTCACCCGGGACTAGCGGCACCGAACACCGGGGAGCTGTTTTTT. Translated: CASSSHPGLAAPNTGELFF. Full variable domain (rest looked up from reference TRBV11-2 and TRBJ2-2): EAGVAQSPRYKIIEKRQSVAFWCNPISGHATLYWYQQILGQGPKLLIQFQNNGVVDDSQLPKDRFSAERLKGVDSTLKIQPAKLEDSAVYLCASSSHPGLAAPNTGELFFGEGSRLTVL.

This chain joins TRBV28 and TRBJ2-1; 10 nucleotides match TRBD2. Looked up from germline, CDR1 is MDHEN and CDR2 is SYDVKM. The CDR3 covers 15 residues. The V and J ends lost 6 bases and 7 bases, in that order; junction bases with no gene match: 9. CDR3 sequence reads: CASRSSGRAHNEQFF. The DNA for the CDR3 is TGTGCCAGCAGATCGAGCGGGAGGGCCCATAATGAGCAGTTCTTC.

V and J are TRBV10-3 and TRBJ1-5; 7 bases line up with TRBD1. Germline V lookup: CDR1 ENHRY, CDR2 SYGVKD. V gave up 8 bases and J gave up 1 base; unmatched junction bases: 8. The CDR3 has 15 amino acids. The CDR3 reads CAIQLDRESNQPQHF. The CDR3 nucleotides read TGTGCCATCCAATTAGACAGGGAGAGCAATCAGCCCCAGCATTTT.

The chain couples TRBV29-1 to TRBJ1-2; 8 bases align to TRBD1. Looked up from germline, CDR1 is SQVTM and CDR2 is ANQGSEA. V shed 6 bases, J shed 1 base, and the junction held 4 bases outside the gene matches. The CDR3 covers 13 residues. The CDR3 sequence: CSVLDRGNYGYTF. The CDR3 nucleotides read TGCAGCGTGTTAGACAGGGGTAACTATGGCTACACCTTC.

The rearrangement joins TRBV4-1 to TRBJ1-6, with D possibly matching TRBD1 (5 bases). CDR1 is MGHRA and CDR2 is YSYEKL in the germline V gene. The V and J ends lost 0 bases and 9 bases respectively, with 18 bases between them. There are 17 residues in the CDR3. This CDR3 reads CASSQEGGRELGSPLHF. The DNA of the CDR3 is TGCGCCAGCAGCCAAGAGGGGGGGAGGGAGCTCGGTTCACCCCTCCACTTT.

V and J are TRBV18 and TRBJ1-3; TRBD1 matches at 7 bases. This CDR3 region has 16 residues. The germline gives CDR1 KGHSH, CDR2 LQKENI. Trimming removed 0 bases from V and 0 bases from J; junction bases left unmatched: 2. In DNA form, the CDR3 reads TGTGCCAGCTCACCACCGGGACAGTTCTCTGGAAACACCATATATTTT. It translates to CASSPPGQFSGNTIYF.

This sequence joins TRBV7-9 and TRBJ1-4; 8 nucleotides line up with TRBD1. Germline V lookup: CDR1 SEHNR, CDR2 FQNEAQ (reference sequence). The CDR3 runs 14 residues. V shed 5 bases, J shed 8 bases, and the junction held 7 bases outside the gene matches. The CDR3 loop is CASSTGQGGEKLFF. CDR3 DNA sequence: TGTGCCAGCAGCACCGGACAGGGTGGAGAAAAACTGTTTTTT.

CDR3 region: CASSLRGSGSEETQYF. Written as DNA, the CDR3 is TGTGCCAGCTCACTCCGGGGTAGCGGGAGTGAAGAGACCCAGTACTTC. The chain has TRBV18 and TRBJ2-5, with 9 nucleotides matching TRBD2. Germline CDR1 reads KGHSH; CDR2 reads LQKENI. This CDR3 contains 16 residues. After removal of 4 bases from V and 3 bases from J, the junction contained 9 bases not matched to a gene.

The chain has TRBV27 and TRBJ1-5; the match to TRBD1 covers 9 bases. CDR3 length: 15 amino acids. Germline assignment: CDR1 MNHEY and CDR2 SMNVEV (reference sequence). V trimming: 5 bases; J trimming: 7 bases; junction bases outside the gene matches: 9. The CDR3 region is CASSPPGQGRQPQHF. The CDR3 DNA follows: TGTGCCAGCAGTCCCCCGGGACAGGGTCGACAGCCCCAGCATTTT.

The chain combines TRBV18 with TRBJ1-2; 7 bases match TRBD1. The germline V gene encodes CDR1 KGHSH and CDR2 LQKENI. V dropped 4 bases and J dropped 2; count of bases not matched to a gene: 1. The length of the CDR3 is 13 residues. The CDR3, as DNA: TGTGCCAGCTCACAGGACAGGAACTATGGCTACACCTTC. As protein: CASSQDRNYGYTF. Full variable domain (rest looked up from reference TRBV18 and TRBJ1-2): NAGVMQNPRHLVRRRGQEARLRCSPMKGHSHVYWYRQLPEEGLKFMVYLQKENIIDESGMPKERFSAEFPKEGPSILRIQQVVRGDSAAYFCASSQDRNYGYTFGSGTRLTVV.

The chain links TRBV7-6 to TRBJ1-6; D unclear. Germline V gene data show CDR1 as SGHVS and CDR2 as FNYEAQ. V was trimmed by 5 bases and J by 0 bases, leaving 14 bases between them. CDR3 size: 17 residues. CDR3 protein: CASSPEGGSSYNSPLHF. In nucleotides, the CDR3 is TGTGCCAGCAGCCCCGAGGGAGGGAGCTCCTATAATTCACCCCTCCACTTT.

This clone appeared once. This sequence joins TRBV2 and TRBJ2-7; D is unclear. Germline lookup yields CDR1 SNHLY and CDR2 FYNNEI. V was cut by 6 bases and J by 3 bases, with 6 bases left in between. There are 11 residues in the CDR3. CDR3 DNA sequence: TGTGCCAGCAGGGAGATCTACGAGCAGTACTTC. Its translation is CASREIYEQYF.

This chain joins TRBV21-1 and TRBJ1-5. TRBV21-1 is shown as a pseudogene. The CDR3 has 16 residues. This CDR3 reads CASSKDREDSNQPQHF. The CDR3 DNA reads TGTGCCAGCAGCAAAGATCGGGAAGATAGCAATCAGCCCCAGCATTTT.

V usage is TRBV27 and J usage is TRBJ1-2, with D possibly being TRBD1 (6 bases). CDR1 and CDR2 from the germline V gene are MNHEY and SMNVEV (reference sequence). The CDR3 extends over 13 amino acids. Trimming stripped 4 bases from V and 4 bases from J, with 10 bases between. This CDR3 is CASSSGVGYGYTF. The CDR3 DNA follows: TGTGCCAGCAGTTCAGGGGTGGGCTATGGCTACACCTTC.

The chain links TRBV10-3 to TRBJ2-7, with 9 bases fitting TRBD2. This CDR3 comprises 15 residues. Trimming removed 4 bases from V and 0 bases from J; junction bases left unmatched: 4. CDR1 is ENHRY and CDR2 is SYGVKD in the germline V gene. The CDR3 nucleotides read TGTGCCATCAGTGCTAGCGGGGCAGTCTCCTACGAGCAGTACTTC. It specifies CAISASGAVSYEQYF.

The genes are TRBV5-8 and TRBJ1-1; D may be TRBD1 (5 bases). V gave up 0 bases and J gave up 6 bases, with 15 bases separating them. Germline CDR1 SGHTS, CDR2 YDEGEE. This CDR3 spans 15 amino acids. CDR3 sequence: CASSLVVGVVAEAFF. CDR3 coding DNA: TGTGCCAGCAGCTTGGTGGTAGGGGTGGTTGCTGAAGCTTTCTTT.

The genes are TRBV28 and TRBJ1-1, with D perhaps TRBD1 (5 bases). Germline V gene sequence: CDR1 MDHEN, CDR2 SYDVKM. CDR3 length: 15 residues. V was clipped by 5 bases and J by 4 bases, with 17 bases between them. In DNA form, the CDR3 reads TGTGCCAGCAGTACCCCCGGGCAGGGAGGCACTGAAGCTTTCTTT. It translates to CASSTPGQGGTEAFF. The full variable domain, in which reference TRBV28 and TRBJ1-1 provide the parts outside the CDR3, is DVKVTQSSRYLVKRTGEKVFLECVQDMDHENMFWYRQDPGLGLRLIYFSYDVKMKEKGDIPEGYSVSREKKERFSLILESASTNQTSMYLCASSTPGQGGTEAFFGQGTRLTVV.

The CDR3 reads CASSTDREGQPQHF. The CDR3 DNA reads as TGTGCCAGCAGCACCGACAGGGAAGGGCAGCCCCAGCATTTT. The chain employs TRBV7-2 and TRBJ1-5; TRBD1 aligns across 7 bases. Unmatched junction bases numbered 8, after V lost 5 bases and J lost 7 bases. The CDR3 runs to 14 residues. The germline V gene encodes CDR1 SGHTA and CDR2 FQGNSA.

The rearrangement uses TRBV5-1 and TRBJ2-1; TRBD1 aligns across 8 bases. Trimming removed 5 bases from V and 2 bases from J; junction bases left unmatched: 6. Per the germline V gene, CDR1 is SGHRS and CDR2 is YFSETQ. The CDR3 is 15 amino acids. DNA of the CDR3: TGCGCCAGCAGAGAACAGGGGGAGGCCTACAATGAGCAGTTCTTC. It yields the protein CASREQGEAYNEQFF.

The chain's CDR3 is CASSFQGQGSYEQYF. The CDR3, as DNA: TGTGCCAGCAGCTTCCAGGGACAGGGTTCCTACGAGCAGTACTTC. The V gene is TRBV5-6, the J gene TRBJ2-7; 9 bases match TRBD1. The CDR3 length is 15 residues. Germline assignment: CDR1 SGHDT and CDR2 YYEEEE. Trimming removed 2 bases from V and 1 base from J; junction bases left unmatched: 4.

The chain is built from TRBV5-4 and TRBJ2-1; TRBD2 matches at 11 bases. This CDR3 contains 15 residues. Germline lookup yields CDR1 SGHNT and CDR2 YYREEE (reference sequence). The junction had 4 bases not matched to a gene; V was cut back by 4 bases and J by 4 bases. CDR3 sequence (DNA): TGTGCCAGCAGCACGGGACTAGCGGATTACAATGAGCAGTTCTTC. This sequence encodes CASSTGLADYNEQFF.

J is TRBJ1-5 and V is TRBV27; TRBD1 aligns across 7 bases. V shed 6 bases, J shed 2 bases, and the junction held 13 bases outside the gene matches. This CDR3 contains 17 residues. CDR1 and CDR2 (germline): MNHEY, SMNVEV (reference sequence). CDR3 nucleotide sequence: TGTGCCAGCAGCGCATCCCCCGGGACAGTAGGCAATCAGCCCCAGCATTTT. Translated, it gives CASSASPGTVGNQPQHF.